These 22 T cell receptor beta chains were all obtained from the same sample, sequenced in a study of T cell responses to AZD1222 COVID-19 vaccine. Only in-frame clones appear in the TCRdb table, and some are missing; sequencing was by immunoSEQ multiplex PCR. The sample gives around 91,000 clones, 80% to 95% of which show up once; 7.5% to 9.5% is in the top ten. The sequenced sample was peripheral blood, obtained 28 days after the second AZD1222 dose. Source of these receptors: an adult who received the AZD1222 COVID-19 vaccine.

V usage is TRBV5-4 and J usage is TRBJ2-2; perhaps D is TRBD1 or TRBD2 (6 bases each). With 2 bases removed from V and 7 bases from J, the gap between germline ends came to 18 bases. There are 16 residues in the CDR3. CDR1 is SGHNT and CDR2 is YYREEE in the germline V gene (reference sequence). CDR3 loop: CASSFKGGGLGGELFF. The CDR3 nucleotides read TGTGCCAGCAGCTTTAAGGGGGGCGGGCTCGGCGGGGAGCTGTTTTTT.

This chain uses TRBV18 with TRBJ2-2, with 11 bases matching TRBD2. CDR3 length equals 17 residues. J lost 0 bases, V lost 1 base, and 1 base had no gene match. The germline gives CDR1 KGHSH, CDR2 LQKENI. The CDR3: CASSPQTSGANTGELFF. Written as DNA, the CDR3 is TGTGCCAGCTCACCACAGACTAGCGGGGCGAACACCGGGGAGCTGTTTTTT.

This chain links TRBV7-9 with TRBJ2-3; no clear D gene. The CDR3 length is 11 residues. Germline-derived CDR1 and CDR2 are SEHNR and FQNEAQ (reference sequence). V was cut by 5 bases and J by 6 bases, with 6 bases left in between. This chain's CDR3 is CASSPRDTQYF. The CDR3 nucleotides are TGTGCCAGCAGCCCTCGGGATACGCAGTATTTT. Full variable domain (remainder filled in from reference TRBV7-9 and TRBJ2-3): DTGVSQNPRHKITKRGQNVTFRCDPISEHNRLYWYRQTLGQGPEFLTYFQNEAQLEKSRLLSDRFSAERPKGSFSTLEIQRTEQGDSAMYLCASSPRDTQYFGPGTRLTVL.

This sequence joins TRBV28 and TRBJ2-7; 8 bases fit TRBD2. CDR1 is MDHEN, CDR2 SYDVKM, per germline. V dropped 7 bases and J dropped 5; count of bases not matched to a gene: 7. The CDR3 has 13 residues. In DNA form, the CDR3 reads TGTGCCAGCACCCCAGCGGGGGTCCACGAGCAGTACTTC. Residues: CASTPAGVHEQYF. Supplemented by reference TRBV28 and TRBJ2-7, the full variable domain reads DVKVTQSSRYLVKRTGEKVFLECVQDMDHENMFWYRQDPGLGLRLIYFSYDVKMKEKGDIPEGYSVSREKKERFSLILESASTNQTSMYLCASTPAGVHEQYFGPGTRLTVT.

This clone showed up just once. This chain connects TRBV28 to TRBJ1-5; D remains ambiguous. Germline V lookup: CDR1 MDHEN, CDR2 SYDVKM. This CDR3 has 13 amino acids. V dropped 7 bases and J dropped 2 bases, with 9 bases sitting between them. CDR3 sequence: CASNLSGNQPQHF. DNA for the CDR3: TGTGCCAGCAACCTGAGTGGCAATCAGCCCCAGCATTTT.

V usage is TRBV5-6 and J usage is TRBJ2-7; the match to TRBD1 covers 8 bases. The CDR3 length is 17 residues. V shed 5 bases and J 2 bases; nucleotides not matched to a gene: 15. Germline CDR1 reads SGHDT; CDR2 reads YYEEEE. CDR3 in amino acids: CASSTGTGDSLPYEQYF. The CDR3 DNA reads TGTGCCAGCAGTACCGGGACAGGCGATTCCCTCCCCTACGAGCAGTACTTC.

The rearrangement links TRBV29-1 to TRBJ2-1, with 8 bases aligning to TRBD2. The CDR3 is 15 residues long. V lost 5 bases and J lost 6; bases outside the gene matches: 12. Germline CDR1 reads SQVTM; CDR2 reads ANQGSEA. CDR3 sequence: CSVFPWRGLVNEQFF. Written as DNA, the CDR3 is TGCAGCGTTTTCCCCTGGCGGGGACTAGTCAATGAGCAGTTCTTC.

V usage is TRBV2 and J usage is TRBJ2-3, with 7 bases fitting TRBD2. The J segment lost 4 bases and the V segment lost 5 bases, leaving 3 bases of the junction unmatched. Germline assignment: CDR1 SNHLY and CDR2 FYNNEI. The CDR3 consists of 13 residues. The CDR3: CASSRGEPDTQYF. CDR3 coding DNA: TGTGCCAGCAGTCGGGGGGAGCCAGATACGCAGTATTTT.

This chain connects TRBV5-1 to TRBJ1-4, with TRBD1 as a possible D gene (5 bases). CDR3 size: 14 residues. Germline-derived CDR1 and CDR2 are SGHRS and YFSETQ. V was pared by 5 bases and J by 4 bases, with 12 bases between. CDR3 DNA: TGCGCCAGCAGACCGACAGCGCTTAATGAAAAACTGTTTTTT. This sequence encodes CASRPTALNEKLFF.

V gene TRBV9 combines with J gene TRBJ2-5, with 7 bases aligning to TRBD1. The length of the CDR3 is 16 residues. Germline V CDR1 and CDR2: SGDLS, YYNGEE. Losses at the gene ends were 0 bases for V and 2 bases for J; bases not matched to a gene: 7. CDR3: CASSVGAGDRQETQYF. DNA of the CDR3: TGTGCCAGCAGCGTAGGGGCCGGGGACAGACAAGAGACCCAGTACTTC. Variable domain in full (rest from reference TRBV9 and TRBJ2-5): DSGVTQTPKHLITATGQRVTLRCSPRSGDLSVYWYQQSLDQGLQFLIQYYNGEERAKGNILERFSAQQFPDLHSELNLSSLELGDSALYFCASSVGAGDRQETQYFGPGTRLLVL.

This clone was seen just once. V and J are TRBV18 and TRBJ2-5; 8 nucleotides agree with TRBD2. This CDR3 region has 14 residues. The germline V gene encodes CDR1 KGHSH and CDR2 LQKENI. Trimming took 3 bases from V and 1 from J; bases not matched to a gene: 1. The CDR3 loop is CASSPGTSQETQYF. CDR3 sequence (DNA): TGTGCCAGCTCACCGGGGACTAGCCAAGAGACCCAGTACTTC.

The rearrangement joins TRBV15 to TRBJ2-2; no clear D. V was shortened by 1 base and J by 0 bases, with 6 bases between the two germline ends. Germline CDR1 and CDR2: LNHNV and YYDKDF (reference sequence). The CDR3 sequence is 15 residues long. CDR3: CATSRVTPNTGELFF. DNA for the CDR3: TGTGCCACCAGCAGAGTGACCCCGAACACCGGGGAGCTGTTTTTT.

The V and J genes are TRBV2 and TRBJ2-1; D not certain. With 8 bases removed from V and 4 bases from J, the gap between germline ends came to 15 bases. The V gene's germline CDR1 is SNHLY and CDR2 FYNNEI. The CDR3 is 14 amino acids. CDR3 sequence (DNA): TGTGCCAGCTCTCTCGCACTTCGATACAATGAGCAGTTCTTC. It is translated as CASSLALRYNEQFF.

The V gene is TRBV6-5, the J gene TRBJ1-5, with 9 nucleotides matching TRBD1. V lost 8 bases and J lost 6; bases outside the gene matches: 8. From germline, CDR1 is MNHEY and CDR2 SVGAGI. CDR3 length: 14 residues. CDR3 in amino acids: CASGRTGASQPQHF. The CDR3 DNA reads TGTGCCAGCGGTAGGACAGGGGCAAGTCAGCCCCAGCATTTT.

V is TRBV28 and J is TRBJ1-2, with D unclear. Germline V gene data show CDR1 as MDHEN and CDR2 as SYDVKM. V dropped 6 bases and J dropped 8 bases, with 19 bases sitting between them. The CDR3 is made up of 14 amino acids. For the CDR3, the DNA is TGTGCCAGCAGCCCCGTTTCAGCTTTAAGAGGCTACACCTTC. Translated: CASSPVSALRGYTF.

This clone occurred a few times. The genes are TRBV5-1 and TRBJ2-3; D possibly corresponds to TRBD2 (6 bases). Germline CDR1 reads SGHRS; CDR2 reads YFSETQ. The V end lost 0 bases, the J end lost 0 bases, and 8 bases lay between the germline ends. The CDR3 loop spans 15 amino acids. The CDR3 DNA sequence: TGCGCCAGCAGCTTGGACGGGACTAGCACAGATACGCAGTATTTT. This translates into CASSLDGTSTDTQYF.

The chain recombines TRBV6-5 with TRBJ2-3; D is perhaps TRBD1 or TRBD2 (6 bases each). The CDR3 runs to 15 residues. The V gene's germline CDR1 is MNHEY and CDR2 SVGAGI. V was pared by 4 bases and J by 0 bases, with 11 bases between. The CDR3 spells CASSSRGGSTDTQYF. The CDR3 bases are TGTGCCAGCAGTTCCAGGGGAGGTAGCACAGATACGCAGTATTTT.

The chain carries TRBV5-1 and TRBJ2-1; D gene ambiguous. Germline-derived CDR1 and CDR2 are SGHRS and YFSETQ. This CDR3 contains 15 residues. Trimming removed 4 bases from V and 4 bases from J, with 15 bases in between. The CDR3 spells CASSPSRQRYNEQFF. CDR3 sequence (DNA): TGCGCCAGCAGCCCCTCCCGGCAGAGATACAATGAGCAGTTCTTC.

This clone was seen only once. The rearrangement joins TRBV19 to TRBJ1-1; D gene uncertain. The ends were cut back, 2 bases at V and 1 base at J, with 5 bases in the middle. Germline lookup yields CDR1 LNHDA and CDR2 SQIVND (reference sequence). CDR3 size: 13 residues. The CDR3 sequence is CASSISGNTEAFF. The CDR3, as DNA: TGTGCCAGTAGTATATCGGGGAACACTGAAGCTTTCTTT.

This clone occurred once. The chain recombines TRBV23-1 with TRBJ2-2, with a possible D match to TRBD2 (6 bases). TRBV23-1 is filed as an ORF, its function uncertain. The CDR3 runs to 15 residues. The germline V and J ends were trimmed by 4 bases and 2 bases, with 11 bases remaining between them. Here the CDR3 DNA reads TGCGCCAGCAGTCGGGAGGCGTCCAACACCGGGGAGCTGTTTTTT. It encodes CASSREASNTGELFF.

The chain uses TRBV2 and TRBJ2-7; the D gene is possibly TRBD2 (5 bases). The CDR3 runs to 11 residues. Per the germline V gene, CDR1 is SNHLY and CDR2 is FYNNEI. Deletions cut 7 bases from V and 3 bases from J, with 7 bases between. DNA for the CDR3: TGTGCCAGCATGGGGAGCTACGAGCAGTACTTC. It codes for CASMGSYEQYF. Full variable domain (outside the CDR3, taken from reference TRBV2 and TRBJ2-7): EPEVTQTPSHQVTQMGQEVILRCVPISNHLYFYWYRQILGQKVEFLVSFYNNEISEKSEIFDDQFSVERPDGSNFTLKIRSTKLEDSAMYFCASMGSYEQYFGPGTRLTVT.

The chain recombines TRBV7-6 with TRBJ2-1, with unresolved D. The CDR3 runs 12 residues. Germline CDR1 is SGHVS and CDR2 is FNYEAQ. Trimming cost V 5 bases and J 6 bases, with 8 bases left between them. The CDR3 reads CASSGLGNEQFF. For the CDR3, the DNA is TGTGCCAGCAGCGGCCTCGGCAATGAGCAGTTCTTC.